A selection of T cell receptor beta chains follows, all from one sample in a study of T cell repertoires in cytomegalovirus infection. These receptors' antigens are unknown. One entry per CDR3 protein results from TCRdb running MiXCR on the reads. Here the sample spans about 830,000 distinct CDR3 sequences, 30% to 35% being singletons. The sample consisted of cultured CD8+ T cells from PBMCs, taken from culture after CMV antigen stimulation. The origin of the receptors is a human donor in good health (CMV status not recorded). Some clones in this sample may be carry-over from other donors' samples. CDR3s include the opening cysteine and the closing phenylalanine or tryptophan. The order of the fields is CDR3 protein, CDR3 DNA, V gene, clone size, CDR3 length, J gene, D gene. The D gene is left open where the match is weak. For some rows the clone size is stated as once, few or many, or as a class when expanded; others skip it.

cdr3_aa: CASSPGLAEPGTSGELFF; cdr3_nt: TGTGCCAGCAGCCCTGGACTAGCGGAACCAGGGACCTCCGGGGAGCTGTTTTTT; v_call: TRBV7-3; clone_size: few; cdr3_length: 18; j_call: TRBJ2-2; d_call: TRBD2
cdr3_aa: CASSYSIERSPFMADEAFF; cdr3_nt: TGTGCCAGCAGTTACTCGATAGAACGGAGCCCTTTCATGGCGGACGAAGCTTTCTTT; v_call: TRBV6-2/TRBV6-3; clone_size: NA; cdr3_length: 19; j_call: TRBJ1-1; d_call: NA
cdr3_aa: CASNTRTGAYSPSGEQYF; cdr3_nt: TGTGCCAGCAACACTAGGACAGGGGCTTACTCTCCTTCGGGCGAGCAGTACTTC; v_call: TRBV27; clone_size: NA; cdr3_length: 18; j_call: TRBJ2-7; d_call: TRBD1
cdr3_aa: CASSLGGQNTDTQYF; cdr3_nt: TGTGCCAGCAGCTTAGGGGGACAGAACACAGATACGCAGTATTTT; v_call: TRBV7-8; clone_size: few; cdr3_length: 15; j_call: TRBJ2-3; d_call: TRBD1
cdr3_aa: CASSYSPLAVQGKHF; cdr3_nt: TGTGCCAGCAGTTACTCCCCCTTAGCAGTCCAGGGGAAGCATTTT; v_call: TRBV6-2/TRBV6-3; clone_size: NA; cdr3_length: 15; j_call: TRBJ1-5; d_call: NA
cdr3_aa: CASSHRSAPNTGELFF; cdr3_nt: TGCGCCAGCAGCCACCGATCGGCCCCGAACACCGGGGAGCTGTTTTTT; v_call: TRBV4-1; clone_size: NA; cdr3_length: 16; j_call: TRBJ2-2; d_call: NA
cdr3_aa: CASSLITGQHNNEQFF; cdr3_nt: TGTGCCAGCAGCTTAATAACCGGCCAACATAACAATGAGCAGTTCTTC; v_call: TRBV27; clone_size: NA; cdr3_length: 16; j_call: TRBJ2-1; d_call: NA
cdr3_aa: CASSLASGRENIQYF; cdr3_nt: TGTGCCAGCAGCTTAGCTAGCGGGCGGGAAAACATTCAGTACTTC; v_call: TRBV7-9; clone_size: few; cdr3_length: 15; j_call: TRBJ2-4; d_call: TRBD2
cdr3_aa: CASTDGDTRMNTEAFF; cdr3_nt: TGTGCCAGCACCGACGGGGACACTAGGATGAACACTGAAGCTTTCTTT; v_call: TRBV6-1; clone_size: NA; cdr3_length: 16; j_call: TRBJ1-1; d_call: NA
cdr3_aa: CASSFLAYTLEDLTF; cdr3_nt: TGTGCCAGCAGTTTTCTAGCATATACTCTGGAGGACCTGACTTTC; v_call: TRBV27; clone_size: once; cdr3_length: 15; j_call: TRBJ2-6; d_call: NA
cdr3_aa: CASSSPLQGTEAFF; cdr3_nt: TGTGCCAGCAGCAGCCCCCTGCAAGGCACTGAAGCTTTCTTT; v_call: TRBV5-6; clone_size: few; cdr3_length: 14; j_call: TRBJ1-1; d_call: NA
cdr3_aa: CSVGRLAGELEQFF; cdr3_nt: TGCAGCGTTGGGAGGCTAGCGGGGGAGCTTGAGCAGTTCTTC; v_call: TRBV29-1; clone_size: NA; cdr3_length: 14; j_call: TRBJ2-1; d_call: TRBD2
cdr3_aa: CASGLAGGPGNEQFF; cdr3_nt: TGTGCCAGCGGGTTAGCGGGGGGGCCGGGCAATGAGCAGTTCTTC; v_call: TRBV7-6; clone_size: many; cdr3_length: 15; j_call: TRBJ2-1; d_call: TRBD2
cdr3_aa: CASSIGRGAKNIQYF; cdr3_nt: TGTGCCAGTAGTATAGGTAGGGGAGCCAAAAACATTCAGTACTTC; v_call: TRBV19; clone_size: NA; cdr3_length: 15; j_call: TRBJ2-4; d_call: NA
cdr3_aa: CASSYPDRIFDEQFF; cdr3_nt: TGTGCCAGCAGTTACCCGGACAGGATTTTCGATGAGCAGTTCTTC; v_call: TRBV6-2/TRBV6-3; clone_size: few; cdr3_length: 15; j_call: TRBJ2-1; d_call: TRBD1
cdr3_aa: CASSSSRGQPQHF; cdr3_nt: TGTGCCAGCAGCTCCTCCCGGGGTCAGCCCCAGCATTTT; v_call: TRBV7-9; clone_size: many; cdr3_length: 13; j_call: TRBJ1-5; d_call: NA
cdr3_aa: CASSQASRGGNEKLFF; cdr3_nt: TGCGCCAGCAGCCAAGCTTCTCGAGGGGGCAATGAAAAACTGTTTTTT; v_call: TRBV4-1; clone_size: few; cdr3_length: 16; j_call: TRBJ1-4; d_call: TRBD1
cdr3_aa: CASSQGIGVGDTQYF; cdr3_nt: TGCGCCAGCAGCCAAGGGATAGGAGTTGGGGATACGCAGTATTTT; v_call: TRBV4-1; clone_size: NA; cdr3_length: 15; j_call: TRBJ2-3; d_call: NA
cdr3_aa: CASSFDGLRSTTTTGELLF; cdr3_nt: TGTGCCAGCAGTTTCGACGGTTTAAGGAGTACAACCACCACCGGGGAGCTGTTATTT; v_call: TRBV12-3/TRBV12-4; clone_size: NA; cdr3_length: 19; j_call: TRBJ2-2; d_call: NA
cdr3_aa: CASSLTPYPTTKNTGELFF; cdr3_nt: TGTGCCAGCAGCTTAACCCCCTATCCCACGACGAAGAACACCGGGGAGCTGTTTTTT; v_call: TRBV7-6; clone_size: many; cdr3_length: 19; j_call: TRBJ2-2; d_call: NA
cdr3_aa: CSAPQPGQGLTDTQYF; cdr3_nt: TGCAGTGCTCCTCAACCGGGACAGGGACTCACAGATACGCAGTATTTT; v_call: TRBV20-1; clone_size: NA; cdr3_length: 16; j_call: TRBJ2-3; d_call: TRBD1
cdr3_aa: CSVNGQGSKQETQYF; cdr3_nt: TGCAGCGTTAATGGGCAGGGGTCCAAACAAGAGACCCAGTACTTC; v_call: TRBV29-1; clone_size: NA; cdr3_length: 15; j_call: TRBJ2-5; d_call: NA
cdr3_aa: CANKGRFYGYTF; cdr3_nt: TGTGCCAACAAGGGACGGTTCTATGGCTACACCTTC; v_call: TRBV6-5; clone_size: NA; cdr3_length: 12; j_call: TRBJ1-2; d_call: NA
cdr3_aa: CASSPLGSDTGELFF; cdr3_nt: TGTGCCAGCAGCCCTTTGGGGAGCGACACCGGGGAGCTGTTTTTT; v_call: TRBV6-6; clone_size: NA; cdr3_length: 15; j_call: TRBJ2-2; d_call: NA
cdr3_aa: CASSLTGGGELFF; cdr3_nt: TGTGCCAGCAGTTTAACAGGCGGCGGGGAGCTGTTTTTT; v_call: TRBV12-3/TRBV12-4; clone_size: NA; cdr3_length: 13; j_call: TRBJ2-2; d_call: NA
cdr3_aa: CASKGGGSTDTQYF; cdr3_nt: TGTGCCAGCAAAGGTGGGGGCAGCACAGATACGCAGTATTTT; v_call: TRBV9; clone_size: few; cdr3_length: 14; j_call: TRBJ2-3; d_call: NA
cdr3_aa: CASNYGQGLPTDTQYF; cdr3_nt: TGTGCCAGCAATTATGGGCAGGGGCTACCCACAGATACGCAGTATTTT; v_call: TRBV2; clone_size: few; cdr3_length: 16; j_call: TRBJ2-3; d_call: NA
cdr3_aa: CASSYVGVYGYTF; cdr3_nt: TGTGCCAGCAGCTACGTAGGGGTCTATGGCTACACCTTC; v_call: TRBV7-2; clone_size: many; cdr3_length: 13; j_call: TRBJ1-2; d_call: NA
cdr3_aa: CASSEEGFSTDTQYF; cdr3_nt: TGTGCCAGCAGCGAGGAGGGGTTTAGCACAGATACGCAGTATTTT; v_call: TRBV9; clone_size: NA; cdr3_length: 15; j_call: TRBJ2-3; d_call: NA
cdr3_aa: CASRRTGSRIETQYF; cdr3_nt: TGTGCCAGCAGGAGGACAGGGTCACGGATAGAGACCCAGTACTTC; v_call: TRBV27; clone_size: few; cdr3_length: 15; j_call: TRBJ2-5; d_call: TRBD1
cdr3_aa: CASRPDPRDNQPQHF; cdr3_nt: TGTGCCAGCAGACCTGACCCGAGGGACAATCAGCCCCAGCATTTT; v_call: TRBV7-4; clone_size: few; cdr3_length: 15; j_call: TRBJ1-5; d_call: NA
cdr3_aa: CASSRQFSSYNEQFF; cdr3_nt: TGTGCCAGCAGCCGACAGTTTAGCTCCTACAATGAGCAGTTCTTC; v_call: TRBV2; clone_size: NA; cdr3_length: 15; j_call: TRBJ2-1; d_call: NA
cdr3_aa: CAISDPTGSDYGYTF; cdr3_nt: TGTGCCATCAGTGACCCCACGGGGAGCGACTATGGCTACACCTTC; v_call: TRBV10-3; clone_size: few; cdr3_length: 15; j_call: TRBJ1-2; d_call: NA
cdr3_aa: CASSMKRTVFYGYTF; cdr3_nt: TGTGCCAGTAGTATGAAGCGGACGGTCTTCTATGGCTACACCTTC; v_call: TRBV19; clone_size: NA; cdr3_length: 15; j_call: TRBJ1-2; d_call: NA
cdr3_aa: CASSIEPGQSFGYTF; cdr3_nt: TGTGCCAGCAGTATTGAGCCGGGACAGTCGTTTGGCTACACCTTC; v_call: TRBV2; clone_size: once; cdr3_length: 15; j_call: TRBJ1-2; d_call: TRBD1
cdr3_aa: CASSVLAGLNEQFF; cdr3_nt: TGTGCCAGCAGTGTCCTAGCGGGGCTCAATGAGCAGTTCTTC; v_call: TRBV6-2/TRBV6-3; clone_size: NA; cdr3_length: 14; j_call: TRBJ2-1; d_call: TRBD2
cdr3_aa: CASSFRGVQPQHF; cdr3_nt: TGTGCCAGCAGTTTCAGGGGGGTGCAGCCCCAGCATTTT; v_call: TRBV28; clone_size: NA; cdr3_length: 13; j_call: TRBJ1-5; d_call: TRBD1
cdr3_aa: CASSLPEYTEAFF; cdr3_nt: TGTGCCAGCAGCTTGCCCGAATACACTGAAGCTTTCTTT; v_call: TRBV5-6; clone_size: few; cdr3_length: 13; j_call: TRBJ1-1; d_call: NA
cdr3_aa: CASNLAGANTGELFF; cdr3_nt: TGTGCCAGCAACCTGGCGGGCGCGAACACCGGGGAGCTGTTTTTT; v_call: TRBV6-5; clone_size: once; cdr3_length: 15; j_call: TRBJ2-2; d_call: NA
cdr3_aa: CASSTGKEQFF; cdr3_nt: TGCGCCAGCAGTACGGGGAAGGAGCAGTTCTTC; v_call: TRBV5-1; clone_size: NA; cdr3_length: 11; j_call: TRBJ2-1; d_call: NA
cdr3_aa: CASSERWGATEAFF; cdr3_nt: TGTGCCAGCAGTGAACGATGGGGTGCCACTGAAGCTTTCTTT; v_call: TRBV6-1; clone_size: NA; cdr3_length: 14; j_call: TRBJ1-1; d_call: NA
cdr3_aa: CASSLKGWGETQYF; cdr3_nt: TGTGCTAGCAGCTTGAAGGGATGGGGAGAGACCCAGTACTTC; v_call: TRBV7-7; clone_size: few; cdr3_length: 14; j_call: TRBJ2-5; d_call: NA
cdr3_aa: CATSDRGTSGAYNEQFF; cdr3_nt: TGTGCCACCAGTGACCGAGGGACTAGCGGTGCCTACAATGAGCAGTTCTTC; v_call: TRBV24-1; clone_size: once; cdr3_length: 17; j_call: TRBJ2-1; d_call: TRBD2
cdr3_aa: CASSGLEGGLSSPLHF; cdr3_nt: TGTGCCAGCAGTGGCTTGGAGGGCGGCCTTAGTTCACCCCTCCACTTT; v_call: TRBV6-6; clone_size: few; cdr3_length: 16; j_call: TRBJ1-6; d_call: NA
cdr3_aa: CASTPSAGHLNYGYTF; cdr3_nt: TGTGCCAGCACCCCTAGTGCGGGACACCTAAACTATGGCTACACCTTC; v_call: TRBV27; clone_size: NA; cdr3_length: 16; j_call: TRBJ1-2; d_call: NA
cdr3_aa: CASSTGRVDEKLFF; cdr3_nt: TGTGCCAGCAGCACCGGTCGGGTGGATGAAAAACTGTTTTTT; v_call: TRBV7-8; clone_size: NA; cdr3_length: 14; j_call: TRBJ1-4; d_call: NA
cdr3_aa: CASSLVFHNEQFF; cdr3_nt: TGTGCCAGCAGTTTAGTGTTTCACAATGAGCAGTTCTTC; v_call: TRBV12-3/TRBV12-4; clone_size: NA; cdr3_length: 13; j_call: TRBJ2-1; d_call: NA
cdr3_aa: CASSGQGGFGGYTF; cdr3_nt: TGCGCCAGCAGTGGACAGGGCGGGTTTGGAGGCTACACCTTC; v_call: TRBV4-1; clone_size: few; cdr3_length: 14; j_call: TRBJ1-2; d_call: TRBD1
cdr3_aa: CSARDRGRHGYTF; cdr3_nt: TGCAGTGCCCGGGACAGGGGGCGTCATGGCTACACCTTC; v_call: TRBV20-1; clone_size: few; cdr3_length: 13; j_call: TRBJ1-2; d_call: TRBD1
cdr3_aa: CASSERQGEANEQFF; cdr3_nt: TGTGCCAGCAGCGAAAGACAGGGGGAAGCCAATGAGCAGTTCTTC; v_call: TRBV11-3; clone_size: few; cdr3_length: 15; j_call: TRBJ2-1; d_call: TRBD1
cdr3_aa: CASMTVGNTIYF; cdr3_nt: TGTGCCAGCATGACAGTTGGAAACACCATATATTTT; v_call: TRBV6-5; clone_size: NA; cdr3_length: 12; j_call: TRBJ1-3; d_call: NA
cdr3_aa: CASSFGTGATDTQYF; cdr3_nt: TGTGCCAGCAGCTTCGGGACAGGAGCCACAGATACGCAGTATTTT; v_call: TRBV7-8; clone_size: many; cdr3_length: 15; j_call: TRBJ2-3; d_call: TRBD1
cdr3_aa: CASSLRPGRSGNTIYF; cdr3_nt: TGTGCCAGCAGCCTACGCCCAGGGCGCTCTGGAAACACCATATATTTT; v_call: TRBV28; clone_size: many; cdr3_length: 16; j_call: TRBJ1-3; d_call: NA
cdr3_aa: CASSSSTGRETQYF; cdr3_nt: TGTGCCAGCAGTTCCTCGACAGGGAGGGAGACCCAGTACTTC; v_call: TRBV12-3/TRBV12-4; clone_size: few; cdr3_length: 14; j_call: TRBJ2-5; d_call: NA
cdr3_aa: CASSYETGMNTEAFF; cdr3_nt: TGTGCCAGCAGTTACGAGACAGGTATGAACACTGAAGCTTTCTTT; v_call: TRBV6-5; clone_size: NA; cdr3_length: 15; j_call: TRBJ1-1; d_call: NA
cdr3_aa: CATNEAQGAEAFF; cdr3_nt: TGTGCCACCAACGAGGCTCAAGGCGCTGAAGCTTTCTTT; v_call: TRBV24-1; clone_size: NA; cdr3_length: 13; j_call: TRBJ1-1; d_call: NA
cdr3_aa: CASSLFSGQSTEAFF; cdr3_nt: TGTGCCAGCAGTTTATTTTCAGGACAGAGCACTGAAGCTTTCTTT; v_call: TRBV28; clone_size: few; cdr3_length: 15; j_call: TRBJ1-1; d_call: NA
cdr3_aa: CASRGWHDGTYNEQFF; cdr3_nt: TGTGCCAGCAGGGGTTGGCATGATGGAACTTACAATGAGCAGTTCTTC; v_call: TRBV27; clone_size: NA; cdr3_length: 16; j_call: TRBJ2-1; d_call: NA
cdr3_aa: CASSFRSNQPQHF; cdr3_nt: TGTGCCAGCAGCTTCCGTAGCAATCAGCCCCAGCATTTT; v_call: TRBV7-2; clone_size: many; cdr3_length: 13; j_call: TRBJ1-5; d_call: NA